This T cell receptor (beta chain) was captured in a study of T cell repertoires in cytomegalovirus infection. TCRdb re-derived calls from the reads in MiXCR, one entry per CDR3 protein. Counted here are nearly 700,000 distinct CDR3 sequences, roughly 33% occurring once; the ten biggest clones make up over 15%. This clonotype was seen a handful of times. Its cognate antigen is unknown. Trimming cost V 5 bases and J 3 bases, with 13 bases left between them. The CDR3 totals 13 residues. Germline CDR1 reads DFQATT; CDR2 reads SNEGSKA (reference sequence). The sequence came from a human donor in good health (CMV status not recorded). Some clones in this sample may be carry-over from other donors' samples. V and J are TRBV20-1 and TRBJ1-1, with a possible D match to TRBD1 (6 bases). The sequencing used cultured PBMCs, collected from culture after CMV antigen stimulation. The CDR3 is CSALEGGDTEAFF. For the CDR3, the DNA is TGCAGTGCTCTAGAAGGGGGAGACACTGAAGCTTTCTTT.